This T cell receptor beta chain was obtained from a study of T cells in Graves' hyperthyroidism and ophthalmopathy. The wider study: Peripheral blood was drawn at first diagnosis, prior to all treatment.

Amplified TCR beta CDR3 regions came from RNA transcripts. The HTBI primer set was used in a first-round RT-PCR of the TCR CDR3. MiXCR was run by TCRdb on the multiplex PCR reads, yielding one entry per CDR3 protein. The repertoire holds around 800,000 distinct CDR3 sequences, with over 35% as singletons. This clonotype has a count of ten or more. CDR3 length equals 16 residues. CDR1 and CDR2 (germline): SGHDN, FVKESK. V shed 1 base, J shed 3 bases, and the junction held 6 bases outside the gene matches. This chain joins TRBV14 and TRBJ1-3, with 7 bases fitting TRBD1. This sequence was found in a man aged 18 to 29 with Graves' hyperthyroidism. Sequencing was carried out using blood. In DNA, the CDR3 is TGTGCCAGCAGCCAAGGGCCAGGGGGGTTTGGAAACACCATATATTTT. It yields the protein CASSQGPGGFGNTIYF.